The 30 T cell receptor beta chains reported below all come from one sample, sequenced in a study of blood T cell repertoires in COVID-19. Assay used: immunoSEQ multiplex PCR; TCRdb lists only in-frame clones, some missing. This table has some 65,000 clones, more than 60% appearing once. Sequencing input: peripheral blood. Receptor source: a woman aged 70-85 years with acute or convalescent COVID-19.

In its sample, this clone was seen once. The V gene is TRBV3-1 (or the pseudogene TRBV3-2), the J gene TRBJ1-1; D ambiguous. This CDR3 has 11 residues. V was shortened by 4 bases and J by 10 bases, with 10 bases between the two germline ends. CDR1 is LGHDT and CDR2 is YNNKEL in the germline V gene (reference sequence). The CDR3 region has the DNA TGTGCCAGCAGCCTCCGAGATGCAGCTTTCTTT. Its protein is CASSLRDAAFF.

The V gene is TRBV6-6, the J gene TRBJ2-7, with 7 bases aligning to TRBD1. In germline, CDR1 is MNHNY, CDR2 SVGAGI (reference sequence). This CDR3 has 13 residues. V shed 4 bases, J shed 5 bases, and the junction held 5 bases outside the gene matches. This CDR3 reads CASSSTGDHEQYF. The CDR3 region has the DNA TGTGCCAGCAGTTCTACAGGGGACCACGAGCAGTACTTC.

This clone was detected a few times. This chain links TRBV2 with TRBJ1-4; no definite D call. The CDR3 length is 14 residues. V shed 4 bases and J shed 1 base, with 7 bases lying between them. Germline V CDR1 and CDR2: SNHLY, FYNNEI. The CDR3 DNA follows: TGTGCCAGCAGTGGACGGGGAACTAATGAAAAACTGTTTTTT. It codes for CASSGRGTNEKLFF.

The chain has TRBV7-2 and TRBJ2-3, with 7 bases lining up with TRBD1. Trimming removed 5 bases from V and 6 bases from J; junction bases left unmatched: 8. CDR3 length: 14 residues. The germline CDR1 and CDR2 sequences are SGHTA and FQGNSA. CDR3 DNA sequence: TGTGCCAGCAGCGTCGGGACAGCACCGGATACGCAGTATTTT. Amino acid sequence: CASSVGTAPDTQYF.

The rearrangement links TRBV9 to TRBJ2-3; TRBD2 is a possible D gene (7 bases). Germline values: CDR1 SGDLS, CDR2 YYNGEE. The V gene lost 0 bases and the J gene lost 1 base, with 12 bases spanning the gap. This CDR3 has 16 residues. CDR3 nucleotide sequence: TGTGCCAGCAGCGTAGAGCCCGGGGGGCGCACAGATACGCAGTATTTT. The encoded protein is CASSVEPGGRTDTQYF. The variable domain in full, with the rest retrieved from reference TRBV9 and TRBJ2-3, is DSGVTQTPKHLITATGQRVTLRCSPRSGDLSVYWYQQSLDQGLQFLIQYYNGEERAKGNILERFSAQQFPDLHSELNLSSLELGDSALYFCASSVEPGGRTDTQYFGPGTRLTVL.

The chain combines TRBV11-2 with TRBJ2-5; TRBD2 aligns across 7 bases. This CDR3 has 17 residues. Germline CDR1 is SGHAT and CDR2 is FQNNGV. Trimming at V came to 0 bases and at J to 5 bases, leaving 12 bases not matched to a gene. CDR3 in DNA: TGTGCCAGCAGCTTAGATAGGCTAGCGGTCCCCTTTGAGACCCAGTACTTC. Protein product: CASSLDRLAVPFETQYF.

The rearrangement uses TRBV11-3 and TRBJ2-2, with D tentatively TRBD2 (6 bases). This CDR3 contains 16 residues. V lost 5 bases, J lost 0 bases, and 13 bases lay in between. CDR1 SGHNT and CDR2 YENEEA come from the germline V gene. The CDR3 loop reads CASSPPGLSNTGELFF. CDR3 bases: TGTGCCAGCAGCCCGCCGGGACTTTCGAACACCGGGGAGCTGTTTTTT.

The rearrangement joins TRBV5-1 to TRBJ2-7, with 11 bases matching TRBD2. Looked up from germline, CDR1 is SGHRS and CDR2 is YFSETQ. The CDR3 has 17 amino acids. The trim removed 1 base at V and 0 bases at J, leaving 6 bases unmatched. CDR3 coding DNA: TGCGCCAGCAGCTTGTTAGCGGGGGGGCCCATCTCCTACGAGCAGTACTTC. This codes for CASSLLAGGPISYEQYF.

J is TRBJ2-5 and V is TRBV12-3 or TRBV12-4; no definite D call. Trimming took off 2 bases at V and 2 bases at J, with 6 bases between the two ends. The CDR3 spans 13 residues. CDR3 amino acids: CASSLWQQETQYF. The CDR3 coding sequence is TGTGCCAGCAGTTTATGGCAGCAAGAGACCCAGTACTTC.

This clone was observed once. CDR3 coding DNA: TGTGCCAGCAGCGCTCAGGGTGCTGGGGCCAACGTCCTGACTTTC. Protein sequence: CASSAQGAGANVLTF. The V call is TRBV7-8, the J call TRBJ2-6, with D possibly being TRBD1 (5 bases). The CDR3 runs 15 residues. CDR1 is SGHVS, CDR2 FQNEAQ, per germline. Trimming cost V 5 bases and J 2 bases, with 10 bases left between them.

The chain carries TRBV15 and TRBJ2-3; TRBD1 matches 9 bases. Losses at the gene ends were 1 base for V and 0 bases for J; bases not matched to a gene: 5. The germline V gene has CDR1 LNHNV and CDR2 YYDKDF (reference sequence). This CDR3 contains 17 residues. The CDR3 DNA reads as TGTGCCACCAGCAGAGCCCCCGGGACAGGGAGCACAGATACGCAGTATTTT. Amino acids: CATSRAPGTGSTDTQYF.

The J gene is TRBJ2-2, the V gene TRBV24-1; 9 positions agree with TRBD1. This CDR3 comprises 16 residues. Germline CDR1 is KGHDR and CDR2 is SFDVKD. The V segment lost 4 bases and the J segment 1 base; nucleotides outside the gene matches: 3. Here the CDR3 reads CATSDSGQGNTGELFF. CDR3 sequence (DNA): TGTGCCACCAGTGACTCGGGACAGGGGAACACCGGGGAGCTGTTTTTT.

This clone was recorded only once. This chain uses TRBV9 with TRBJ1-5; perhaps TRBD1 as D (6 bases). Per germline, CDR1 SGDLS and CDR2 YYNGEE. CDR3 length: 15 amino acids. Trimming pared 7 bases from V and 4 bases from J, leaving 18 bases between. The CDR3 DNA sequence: TGTGCCAGCTCTACGGGACACGAATTTAATCAGCCCCAGCATTTT. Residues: CASSTGHEFNQPQHF.

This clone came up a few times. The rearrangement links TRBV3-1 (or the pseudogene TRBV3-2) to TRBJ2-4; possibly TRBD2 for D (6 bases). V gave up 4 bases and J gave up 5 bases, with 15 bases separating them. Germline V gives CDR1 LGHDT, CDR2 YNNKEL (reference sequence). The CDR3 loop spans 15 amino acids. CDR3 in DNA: TGTGCCAGCAGCCCGGGACGGACTACCCAAAACATTCAGTACTTC. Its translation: CASSPGRTTQNIQYF.

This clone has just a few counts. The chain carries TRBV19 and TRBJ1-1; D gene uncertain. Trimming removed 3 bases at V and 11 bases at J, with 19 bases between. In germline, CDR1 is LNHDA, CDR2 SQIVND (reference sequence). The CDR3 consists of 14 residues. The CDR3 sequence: CASSMETRTRGAFF. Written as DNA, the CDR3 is TGTGCCAGTAGTATGGAAACTAGGACGCGTGGCGCTTTCTTT. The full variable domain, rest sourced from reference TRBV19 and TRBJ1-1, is DGGITQSPKYLFRKEGQNVTLSCEQNLNHDAMYWYRQDPGQGLRLIYYSQIVNDFQKGDIAEGYSVSREKKESFPLTVTSAQKNPTAFYLCASSMETRTRGAFFGQGTRLTVV.

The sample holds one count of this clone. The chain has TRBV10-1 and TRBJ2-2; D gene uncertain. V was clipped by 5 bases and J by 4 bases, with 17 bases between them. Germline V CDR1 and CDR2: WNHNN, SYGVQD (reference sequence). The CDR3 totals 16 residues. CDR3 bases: TGCGCCAGCAGTAAAGAGATCTTGAGTAGCACCGGGGAGCTGTTTTTT. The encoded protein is CASSKEILSSTGELFF.

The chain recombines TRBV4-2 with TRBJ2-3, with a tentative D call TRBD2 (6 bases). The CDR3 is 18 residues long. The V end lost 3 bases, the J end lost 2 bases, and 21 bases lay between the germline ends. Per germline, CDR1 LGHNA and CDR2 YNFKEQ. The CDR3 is CASSHSLGGDSYTDTQYF. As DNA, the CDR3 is TGTGCCAGCAGCCACAGCCTCGGTGGGGACTCTTACACAGATACGCAGTATTTT.

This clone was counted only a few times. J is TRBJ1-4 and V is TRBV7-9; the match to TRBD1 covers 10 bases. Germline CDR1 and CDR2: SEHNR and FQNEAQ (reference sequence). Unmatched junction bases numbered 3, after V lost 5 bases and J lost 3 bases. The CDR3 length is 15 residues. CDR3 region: CASSQGQGANEKLFF. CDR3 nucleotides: TGTGCCAGCAGCCAAGGACAGGGGGCTAATGAAAAACTGTTTTTT.

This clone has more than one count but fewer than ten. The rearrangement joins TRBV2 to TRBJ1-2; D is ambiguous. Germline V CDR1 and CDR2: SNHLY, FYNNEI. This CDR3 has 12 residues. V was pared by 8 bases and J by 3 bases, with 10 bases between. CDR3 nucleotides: TGTGCCAGCGGGCGGGAGGACTATGGCTACACCTTC. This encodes CASGREDYGYTF.

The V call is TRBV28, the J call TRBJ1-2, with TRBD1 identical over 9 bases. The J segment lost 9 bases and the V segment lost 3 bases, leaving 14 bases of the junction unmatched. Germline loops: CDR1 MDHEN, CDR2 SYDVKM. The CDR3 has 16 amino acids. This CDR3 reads CASSFPQTGGAARYTF. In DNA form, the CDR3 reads TGTGCCAGCAGTTTCCCGCAAACAGGGGGCGCGGCCCGCTACACCTTC.

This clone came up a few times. DNA for the CDR3: TGTGCAAGTCGCTTAACTGGACAGGGTTCAGAAGGCTACACCTTC. It specifies CASRLTGQGSEGYTF. The J gene is TRBJ1-2, the V gene TRBV12-2; the table's D call, TRBD1, was not checked against the DNA. TRBV12-2 is described as a pseudogene. This CDR3 region has 15 residues.

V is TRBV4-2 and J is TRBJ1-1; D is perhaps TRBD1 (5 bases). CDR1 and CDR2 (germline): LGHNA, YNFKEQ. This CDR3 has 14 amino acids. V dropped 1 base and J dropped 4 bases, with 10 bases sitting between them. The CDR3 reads CASSQGDSRTEAFF. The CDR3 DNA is TGTGCCAGCAGCCAAGGTGACAGTCGCACTGAAGCTTTCTTT.

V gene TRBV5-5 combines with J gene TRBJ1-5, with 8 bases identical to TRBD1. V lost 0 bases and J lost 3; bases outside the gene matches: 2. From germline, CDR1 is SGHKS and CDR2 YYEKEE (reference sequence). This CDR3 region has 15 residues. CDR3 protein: CASSLEGQVNQPQHF. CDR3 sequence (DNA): TGTGCCAGCAGCTTGGAGGGACAGGTCAATCAGCCCCAGCATTTT.

Written as DNA, the CDR3 is TGTGCCACCAGTGATTTGACGGGACAGCGCACAGATACGCAGTATTTT. Translating it yields CATSDLTGQRTDTQYF. The rearrangement uses TRBV24-1 and TRBJ2-3; 7 nucleotides match TRBD1. Germline V lookup: CDR1 KGHDR, CDR2 SFDVKD. The ends lost 0 bases at V and 1 base at J; junction bases unmatched: 3. The CDR3 consists of 16 residues.

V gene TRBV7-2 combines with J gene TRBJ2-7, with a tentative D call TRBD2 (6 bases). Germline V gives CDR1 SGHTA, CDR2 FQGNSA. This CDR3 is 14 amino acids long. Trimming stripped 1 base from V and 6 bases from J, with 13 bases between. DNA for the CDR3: TGTGCCAGCAGCTTAGGACTAGTAATTTCCGAGCAGTACTTC. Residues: CASSLGLVISEQYF.

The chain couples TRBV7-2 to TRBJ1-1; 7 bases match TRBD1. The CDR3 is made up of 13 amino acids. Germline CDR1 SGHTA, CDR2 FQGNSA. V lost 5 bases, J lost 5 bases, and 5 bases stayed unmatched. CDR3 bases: TGTGCCAGCAGCGCTTCGACAGGGACTGAAGCTTTCTTT. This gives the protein CASSASTGTEAFF.

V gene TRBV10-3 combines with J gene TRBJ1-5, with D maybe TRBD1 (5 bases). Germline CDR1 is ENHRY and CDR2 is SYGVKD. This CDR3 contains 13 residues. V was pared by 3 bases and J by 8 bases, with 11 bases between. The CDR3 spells CAISDRGTEPQHF. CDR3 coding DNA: TGTGCCATCAGTGATCGGGGGACGGAGCCCCAGCATTTT.

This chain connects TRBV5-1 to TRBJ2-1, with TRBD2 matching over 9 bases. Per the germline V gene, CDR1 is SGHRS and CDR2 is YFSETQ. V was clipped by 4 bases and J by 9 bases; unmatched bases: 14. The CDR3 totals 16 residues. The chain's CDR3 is CASSPGGGGRVGEQFF. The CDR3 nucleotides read TGCGCCAGCAGCCCCGGCGGGGGGGGCCGCGTAGGTGAGCAGTTCTTC.

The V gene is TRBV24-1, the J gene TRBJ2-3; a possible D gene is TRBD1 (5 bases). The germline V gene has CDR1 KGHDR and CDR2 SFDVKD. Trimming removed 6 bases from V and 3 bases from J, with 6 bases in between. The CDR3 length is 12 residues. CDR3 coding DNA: TGTGCCACCAGTCAGGGAACAGATACGCAGTATTTT. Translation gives CATSQGTDTQYF.

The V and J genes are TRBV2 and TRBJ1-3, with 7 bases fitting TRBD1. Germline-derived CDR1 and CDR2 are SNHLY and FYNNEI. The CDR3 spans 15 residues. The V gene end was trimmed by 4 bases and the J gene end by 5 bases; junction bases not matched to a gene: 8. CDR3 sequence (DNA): TGTGCCAGCAGTGGATCGACAGGGAGGCGAAACACCATATATTTT. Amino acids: CASSGSTGRRNTIYF. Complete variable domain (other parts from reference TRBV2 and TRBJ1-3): EPEVTQTPSHQVTQMGQEVILRCVPISNHLYFYWYRQILGQKVEFLVSFYNNEISEKSEIFDDQFSVERPDGSNFTLKIRSTKLEDSAMYFCASSGSTGRRNTIYFGEGSWLTVV.